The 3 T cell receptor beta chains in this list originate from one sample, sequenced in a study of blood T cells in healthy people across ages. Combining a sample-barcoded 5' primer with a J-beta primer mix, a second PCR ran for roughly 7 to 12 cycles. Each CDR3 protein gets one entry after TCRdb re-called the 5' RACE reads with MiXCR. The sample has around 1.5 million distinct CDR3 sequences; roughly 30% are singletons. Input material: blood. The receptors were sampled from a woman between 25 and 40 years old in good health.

In DNA form, the CDR3 reads TGTGCCAGCAGCTTGGAAGCAGGGGAGATCTGGTATGGCTACACCTTC. Translating it yields CASSLEAGEIWYGYTF. This chain uses TRBV5-4 with TRBJ1-2; D possibly corresponds to TRBD1 (6 bases). The germline V gene encodes CDR1 SGHNT and CDR2 YYREEE (reference sequence). Trimming shortened V by 0 bases and J by 5 bases, and 17 bases separated the two germline ends. The CDR3 consists of 16 residues.

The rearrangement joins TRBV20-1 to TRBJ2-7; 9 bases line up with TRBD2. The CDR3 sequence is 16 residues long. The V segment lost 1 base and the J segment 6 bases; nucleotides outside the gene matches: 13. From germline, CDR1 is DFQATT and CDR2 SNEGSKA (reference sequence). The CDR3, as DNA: TGCAGTGCTAGAGCGCCGGGAGCGGGGGGAAGGGCCGAGCAGTACTTC. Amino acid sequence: CSARAPGAGGRAEQYF.

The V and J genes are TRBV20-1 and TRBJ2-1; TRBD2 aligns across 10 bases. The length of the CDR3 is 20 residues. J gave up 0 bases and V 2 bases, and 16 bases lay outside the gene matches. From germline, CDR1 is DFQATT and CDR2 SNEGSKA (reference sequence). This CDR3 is CSARSRLAGGSMSSYNEQFF. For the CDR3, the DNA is TGCAGTGCTAGATCTCGGTTAGCGGGGGGCTCAATGAGCTCCTACAATGAGCAGTTCTTC.